Listed below are T cell receptor beta chains from one sample, sequenced in a study of identical twins. TCRdb fed the 5' RACE reads into MiXCR, producing one record per CDR3 protein. The sample consists of roughly 220,000 distinct CDR3 sequences, approximately 7.1% of them appearing once. The data also belong to a second study, concerning T cells expressing NK-cell markers.

Sequenced sample: CD8+ T cells sorted from blood. The origin of the receptors is a woman aged 18-35 years in good health. CDR3s include the opening cysteine and the closing phenylalanine or tryptophan. D genes are given only for firm matches. A clone size is listed for some rows: how often the clone was seen (once, few, many), or a class if it is expanded.

J: TRBJ2-3
size: few
V: TRBV14
D: .
DNA: TGTGCCAGCAGTATGGTAGGGAACGGGGTAACAGATACGCAGTATTTT
CDR3: CASSMVGNGVTDTQYF

J: TRBJ2-3
size: many
V: TRBV29-1
D: TRBD2
DNA: TGCAGCGTTGAGGGTGACGGACTAGCGGTAAAAAGGGATACGCAGTATTTT
CDR3: CSVEGDGLAVKRDTQYF

J: TRBJ1-1
size: many
V: TRBV3-1
D: TRBD1
DNA: TGTGCCAGCTGGAAGCAGGGGGATAACACTGAAGCTTTCTTT
CDR3: CASWKQGDNTEAFF

J: TRBJ1-5
size: many
V: TRBV12-3/TRBV12-4
D: .
DNA: TGTGCCAGCAGTTTAGTGGGGAATCAGCCCCAGCATTTT
CDR3: CASSLVGNQPQHF

J: TRBJ2-1
size: .
V: TRBV27
D: TRBD2
DNA: TGTGCCAGCAGTTTGTCCGGCCTGACTAGCGGGAGTTTCTATGAGCAGTTCTTC
CDR3: CASSLSGLTSGSFYEQFF

J: TRBJ2-3
size: few
V: TRBV30
D: TRBD2
DNA: TGTGCCTGGAAAGCGGGAGGACGAGATACGCAGTATTTT
CDR3: CAWKAGGRDTQYF

J: TRBJ2-3
size: many
V: TRBV24-1
D: .
DNA: TGTGCCACCAGTGACTCCCGGGGGGCCACCTCGTTGGATACGCAGTATTTT
CDR3: CATSDSRGATSLDTQYF

J: TRBJ2-1
size: few
V: TRBV4-2
D: TRBD2
DNA: TGTGCCAGCAGCCAAGACGAAGAACTAGCGTACCACAATGAGCAGTTCTTC
CDR3: CASSQDEELAYHNEQFF

J: TRBJ2-6
size: few
V: TRBV12-3/TRBV12-4
D: .
DNA: TGTGCCATCGAACAGAGCTCTGGGGCCAACGTCCTGACTTTC
CDR3: CAIEQSSGANVLTF

J: TRBJ2-2
size: many
V: TRBV29-1
D: .
DNA: TGCAGCGTTTCCGACACCGGGGAGCTGTTTTTT
CDR3: CSVSDTGELFF

J: TRBJ2-2
size: few
V: TRBV7-3
D: TRBD2
DNA: TGTGCCAGCAGCTTAGGCGGGGGGCCCGGGGAGCTGTTTTTT
CDR3: CASSLGGGPGELFF

J: TRBJ2-7
size: few
V: TRBV6-5
D: TRBD1
DNA: TGTGCCAGCAGTTACAACAGGGGGAACGAGCAGTACTTC
CDR3: CASSYNRGNEQYF

J: TRBJ1-1
size: many
V: TRBV13
D: .
DNA: TGTGCCAGCAGCTTAAGGGCTCGAGGGACTGAAGCTTTCTTT
CDR3: CASSLRARGTEAFF

J: TRBJ2-7
size: many
V: TRBV9
D: TRBD2
DNA: TGTGCCAGCAGCGTAGGGGCGGGAGTAATCAACGAGCAGTACTTC
CDR3: CASSVGAGVINEQYF

J: TRBJ1-1
size: .
V: TRBV12-3/TRBV12-4
D: .
DNA: TGTGCCAGCAGTTCAAAGACCCGGACCCTGAACACTGAAGCTTTCTTT
CDR3: CASSSKTRTLNTEAFF

J: TRBJ1-1
size: many
V: TRBV5-1
D: .
DNA: TGCGCCAGCAGCGAAGCGGGGACTGAAGCTTTCTTT
CDR3: CASSEAGTEAFF

J: TRBJ2-1
size: few
V: TRBV3-1
D: TRBD2
DNA: TGTGCCAGCAGCCAAGCGGGACGCGGGAGCCACAATGAGCAGTTCTTC
CDR3: CASSQAGRGSHNEQFF

J: TRBJ2-4
size: few
V: TRBV9
D: TRBD2
DNA: TGTGCCAGCGGCAGCGGGAGAGAGGGAAACATTCAGTACTTC
CDR3: CASGSGREGNIQYF

J: TRBJ1-5
size: few
V: TRBV27
D: TRBD1
DNA: TGTGCCAGCAGCCCTACCGGGACAGGTTGGCAGCCCCAGCATTTT
CDR3: CASSPTGTGWQPQHF

J: TRBJ2-3
size: .
V: TRBV11-1
D: .
DNA: TGTGCCAGCAGCTTAGTCGGTACAGCCAACATTCCTAGCACAGATACGCAGTATTTT
CDR3: CASSLVGTANIPSTDTQYF

J: TRBJ2-7
size: few
V: TRBV4-1
D: TRBD1
DNA: TGCGCCAGCAGCCCCTACACAAGCACCGGGACAGGGGGCGCCGAGCAGTACTTC
CDR3: CASSPYTSTGTGGAEQYF

J: TRBJ2-1
size: .
V: TRBV6-2/TRBV6-3
D: TRBD2
DNA: TGTGCCAGCAGTTACTCGATTATTGTAGCGGGCCTGGGGAATGAGCAGTTCTTC
CDR3: CASSYSIIVAGLGNEQFF

J: TRBJ2-3
size: many
V: TRBV6-2/TRBV6-3
D: .
DNA: TGTGCCAGCAGTTTTGGTCGAGATACGCAGTATTTT
CDR3: CASSFGRDTQYF

J: TRBJ2-1
size: many
V: TRBV9
D: TRBD2
DNA: TGTGCCAGCAGCGCCGGACTAGCCGGATACAATGAGCAGTTCTTC
CDR3: CASSAGLAGYNEQFF

J: TRBJ2-3
size: .
V: TRBV30
D: TRBD2
DNA: TGTGCCTGGAGTTGTCCGGGACTAGCGGGAGATGAAACTAGCACAGATACGCAGTATTTT
CDR3: CAWSCPGLAGDETSTDTQYF

J: TRBJ1-2
size: .
V: TRBV12-5
D: .
DNA: TGTGCTAGTGGCCCTCCAGAATCTAACTATGGCTACACCTTC
CDR3: CASGPPESNYGYTF

J: TRBJ2-7
size: many
V: TRBV27
D: TRBD2
DNA: TGTGCCAGCAGTTTCAGCAGCGGGGCGACCGGAAACTACGAGCAGTACTTC
CDR3: CASSFSSGATGNYEQYF

J: TRBJ1-1
size: .
V: TRBV12-3/TRBV12-4
D: .
DNA: TGTGCCAGCAAGAGGGGAGGTACTGAAGCTTTCTTT
CDR3: CASKRGGTEAFF

J: TRBJ1-5
size: .
V: TRBV12-5
D: .
DNA: TGTGCTAGTGGTTTGGCTCAGGGCCTGGGGATCAATCAGCCCCAGCATTTT
CDR3: CASGLAQGLGINQPQHF

J: TRBJ2-1
size: few
V: TRBV9
D: .
DNA: TGTGCCGGGACGGGCCTGCACAATGAGCAGTTCTTC
CDR3: CAGTGLHNEQFF

J: TRBJ2-1
size: many
V: TRBV20-1
D: .
DNA: TGCAGTGCCATCTTCACCCAAGTGGAGCAGTTCTTC
CDR3: CSAIFTQVEQFF

J: TRBJ2-7
size: few
V: TRBV5-1
D: .
DNA: TGCGCCAGCAGCTTGGGTGCAGGGTGGGAGCAGTACTTC
CDR3: CASSLGAGWEQYF

J: TRBJ1-1
size: .
V: TRBV6-2/TRBV6-3
D: .
DNA: TGTGCCAGCAGTTACGGGGGGTCTGAAGCTTTCTTT
CDR3: CASSYGGSEAFF

J: TRBJ2-1
size: few
V: TRBV11-2
D: TRBD2
DNA: TGTGCCAGCAGCCCGTGGGGGGGAGGGAAGGGTGAGCAGTTCTTC
CDR3: CASSPWGGGKGEQFF

J: TRBJ2-7
size: few
V: TRBV20-1
D: .
DNA: TGCAGCGCAGGTATGGAGACCTACGAGCAGTACTTC
CDR3: CSAGMETYEQYF

J: TRBJ2-3
size: few
V: TRBV7-8
D: TRBD2
DNA: TGTGCCAGCAGGCAAACACAGCTGAGGACTAGCGGGAGAATAAATACGCAGTATTTT
CDR3: CASRQTQLRTSGRINTQYF

J: TRBJ1-2
size: few
V: TRBV20-1
D: .
DNA: TGCAGTGCTAGTGGGGGGGCGCAGAACATGGCTAACTATGGCTACACCTTC
CDR3: CSASGGAQNMANYGYTF

J: TRBJ2-7
size: few
V: TRBV20-1
D: .
DNA: TGCAGTGCTAGAGATCACAGCGAGCAGTACTTC
CDR3: CSARDHSEQYF

J: TRBJ2-1
size: few
V: TRBV18
D: .
DNA: TGTGCCAGCTCACCGGGGGCAGGGCTGGGTGAGCAGTTCTTC
CDR3: CASSPGAGLGEQFF

J: TRBJ1-1
size: .
V: TRBV7-2
D: .
DNA: TGTGCCAGCAGCTTCTCGGTAGGGGTAATAGGTGAAGCTTTCTTT
CDR3: CASSFSVGVIGEAFF

J: TRBJ2-5
size: few
V: TRBV30
D: TRBD2
DNA: TGTGCCTGGGAACCTAGCGGGACCCAAGAGACCCAGTACTTC
CDR3: CAWEPSGTQETQYF

J: TRBJ2-1
size: once
V: TRBV2
D: TRBD2
DNA: TGTGCCAGCAGTGAACGCGGACTAGCGGGAGCTAGTGAGCAGTTCTTC
CDR3: CASSERGLAGASEQFF

J: TRBJ2-2
size: many
V: TRBV6-5
D: .
DNA: TGTGCCAGCACTTTGACTCGGGGGACCGGGGAGCTGTTTTTT
CDR3: CASTLTRGTGELFF

J: TRBJ2-5
size: few
V: TRBV27
D: .
DNA: TGTGCCAGCAGTGAACAGGGAGAGGAGACCCAGTACTTC
CDR3: CASSEQGEETQYF

J: TRBJ1-5
size: .
V: TRBV27
D: .
DNA: TGTGCCAGCAGTTTCCCAGGGGACCATCCCCAGCATTTT
CDR3: CASSFPGDHPQHF

J: TRBJ1-1
size: few
V: TRBV3-1
D: .
DNA: TGTGCCAGCAGCCATAGACGCAGGGTTCGGGACACTGAAGCTTTCTTT
CDR3: CASSHRRRVRDTEAFF

J: TRBJ1-2
size: .
V: TRBV29-1
D: .
DNA: TGCAGCGTTGAAGTAGGACTCCTGACGGGCTACACCTTC
CDR3: CSVEVGLLTGYTF

J: TRBJ2-7
size: .
V: TRBV12-3/TRBV12-4
D: TRBD1
DNA: TGTGCCAGCAGTTCCCCCGGGACAGGGGGCAACGAGCAGTACTTC
CDR3: CASSSPGTGGNEQYF

J: TRBJ1-2
size: few
V: TRBV20-1
D: .
DNA: TGCAGTGCGCCTACCTTACAGGGAGCTAGCTATGGCTACACCTTC
CDR3: CSAPTLQGASYGYTF

J: TRBJ2-4
size: few
V: TRBV7-8
D: TRBD2
DNA: TGTGCCAGCAGCTTAACCTTTGTGGGCCCCCGGGGGGACATTCAGTACTTC
CDR3: CASSLTFVGPRGDIQYF

J: TRBJ2-7
size: few
V: TRBV12-5
D: .
DNA: TGTGCTAGTGCAATGTCCGCAGGACGAAACTACGAGCAGTACTTC
CDR3: CASAMSAGRNYEQYF

J: TRBJ2-3
size: few
V: TRBV7-6
D: .
DNA: TGTGCCAGCAGCTTAGACGGTCTAGCGACTAGCACAGATACGCAGTATTTT
CDR3: CASSLDGLATSTDTQYF

J: TRBJ1-1
size: few
V: TRBV27
D: .
DNA: TGTGCCAGCAGTCCTACAGTCGGGGGGAACACTGAAGCTTTCTTT
CDR3: CASSPTVGGNTEAFF

J: TRBJ2-3
size: .
V: TRBV27
D: .
DNA: TGTGCCAGTGCCGACACGGGGAGGGATACGCAGTATTTT
CDR3: CASADTGRDTQYF

J: TRBJ2-7
size: .
V: TRBV12-3/TRBV12-4
D: .
DNA: TGTGCCAGCAGTTTTTTTTGGGACTCCGAGCAGTACTTC
CDR3: CASSFFWDSEQYF

J: TRBJ2-3
size: .
V: TRBV21-1
D: .
DNA: TGTGCCAGCAGCAAAGAAGGAGATACGCAGTATTTT
CDR3: CASSKEGDTQYF

J: TRBJ2-5
size: .
V: TRBV6-2/TRBV6-3
D: .
DNA: TGTGCCAGCAGCCATGGTGGGCCTGACCAGTACTTC
CDR3: CASSHGGPDQYF

J: TRBJ1-4
size: .
V: TRBV7-9
D: .
DNA: TGTGCCAGCAGCCCGCCTGGGACCGCTGATTTCGAAAAACTGTTTTTT
CDR3: CASSPPGTADFEKLFF

J: TRBJ2-5
size: many
V: TRBV5-6
D: .
DNA: TGTGCCAGCAGCTTGGTTCTAGCGGAGACCCAGTACTTC
CDR3: CASSLVLAETQYF

J: TRBJ1-2
size: .
V: TRBV29-1
D: TRBD1
DNA: TGCAGCGTTGAAGAGGACAGGGTAAACTATGGCTACACCTTC
CDR3: CSVEEDRVNYGYTF